This T cell receptor (beta chain) was sequenced during a study of cytomegalovirus exposure and HLA in healthy donors (dated by TCRdb to about 2017). About the study as a whole: According to an earlier analysis of a few hundred of the donors, about 179 million T cells yielded some 120 million unique TCR beta sequences and approximately 300 Gb of sequence data. In an earlier analysis of 500 to 650 of the donors, high-throughput TCR beta sequencing was used to judge whether each TCR beta V gene segment behaved as functional or pseudogenic. Roughly 5 DR-DQ haplotypes were handled as single units for association and clustering because linkage in the cohort was strong. The number of typed donors differed by locus: about 620-640 for A, B, C, DRB1 and DQB1; 500 to 550 for DQA1; roughly 600 for DPA1; and 450 to 480 for DPB1. High-throughput TCR immunosequencing, statistical association of individual TCRs with disease status, and machine learning were combined to predict cytomegalovirus infection status. The study aimed to test whether signatures of past pathogen exposure could be identified by cataloging public T cell receptors. An early release covering over 500 HLA-typed donors comprised about 320 gigabases of sequencing data and 65 million to 100 million unique TCR sequences. Among roughly 400 genotyped donors of the cohort, an average of roughly 230,000 unique TCR beta nucleotide sequences was sequenced per donor, of which 15% to 20% were non-productive. In addition to the first cohort of around 670 subjects, a separate validation cohort of approximately 120 different subjects was used. A later genetic analysis took genome-wide SNP genotypes for about 65% of the roughly 670 donors and used that subset as a discovery cohort. The genetic ancestry cluster associated with self-reported Caucasian donors included 81% of the roughly 400 genotyped donors. HLA typing included class I and class II loci at four-digit resolution. The later analysis used no new phenotypic data to find candidate immune exposures, relying instead on TCR beta sequences and their occurrence across donors. Donor age, sex, ethnicity and CMV serostatus were collected together with the repertoire data. The study used immunosequencing to profile the T cell repertoires of approximately 630 subjects and linked those repertoires to cytomegalovirus serostatus. All discovery cohort repertoires had been generated on a single sequencing platform. A later analysis re-examined previously published TCR beta repertoires from roughly 650 donors and added high-resolution HLA genotyping to investigate patterns of TCR occurrence.

In total, just over 650 healthy bone marrow donors made up the cohort. At the time of sampling, all cohort members were nominally healthy, though unrecorded immune exposures were likely present. The donor was CMV seronegative and belonged to the group of 352 seronegative cohort members. Each donor provided a peripheral blood sample, and peripheral blood mononuclear cells were used for TCR beta sequencing. The Qiagen DNeasy Blood Extraction Kit was used to extract genomic DNA from the blood cell samples. Summary of the overall study and its limitations: An association between a missense DCLRE1C variant and V-gene and J-gene trimming of TCR beta chains was found in a later genetic analysis and replicated in an independent cohort. Most TCR sequences were seen in very few donors, while some public TCRs were found in many individuals. In a later analysis, TCR association rates were found to vary across HLA loci, with the most associated TCRs seen for DRB1 alleles and the fewest for HLA-C alleles. In both the original and validation cohorts, the classifier was reported to diagnose cytomegalovirus status with high specificity and sensitivity. The presence/absence analyses assumed that sequencing depth was roughly uniform across donors, and that assumption may not be true. Broadly in line with IMGT annotations, most TCR beta V segments showed up in productive rearrangements about 87% or about 30% of the time in an earlier analysis of around 550 of the donors. The sequencing pipeline was judged likely to have produced a cluster of highly shared sequence variants as a technical artifact. A later analysis reported that several top co-occurrence clusters appeared linked to parvovirus B19, influenza, CMV and Epstein-Barr virus. Specific HLA alleles were associated with roughly 16,000 TCR beta sequences at a false discovery rate of 0.05 in a later analysis. According to the authors, the approach could potentially be generalized to other disease states and immunological phenotypes. Compared with equally common non-associated chains, HLA-associated TCR beta chains in a later analysis were more clonally expanded and had lower generation probabilities. About 17 rarely observed V segments, including chromosome 9 orphons, were excluded from the earlier analysis of 550 to 700 of the donors because counts were too low. HLA typing was unavailable for some donors at each locus, so association tests used only the typed subset. Correlated functional status among segregating V segments might reflect linkage disequilibrium, but an unknown experimental factor could not be ruled out. In a later genetic analysis, fewer N-insertions in productive TCRs were reported among donors in an Asian-associated ancestry cluster than the approximately 670-donor mean. Only TCR beta chains were sequenced in this cohort, and the absence of alpha or paired-chain data limited detectable features. Because the 87-base-pair reads could not distinguish some IMGT-functional V segments, including TRBV6-2 and TRBV6-3, those segments were excluded. When HLA alleles, especially DR and DQ, strongly co-occurred, attributing TCR associations to individual alleles was difficult. CMV serostatus was the only immune exposure information available for the cohort. In a later analysis, most CMV-associated TCR beta chains were found to appear HLA-restricted, with HLA associations seemingly driven largely by CMV exposure. A further reported finding was that TCR beta sequences accurately predicted the HLA-A and HLA-B alleles for most subjects in the first cohort. A few of the identified cytomegalovirus-associated TCR beta chains were confirmed in vitro to be specific for cytomegalovirus antigens. The study gave a list of some 150 TCR beta chains associated with cytomegalovirus.

The protocol used for the library was the immunoSEQ multiplex PCR assay. A mixture of 60 forward primers for TCR Vbeta segments and 13 reverse primers for TCR Jbeta segments was used in the multiplex PCR. Amplification of the CDR3 region of rearranged TCR beta genes was performed with a multiplex PCR assay on genomic DNA. On the Illumina HiSeq System, the amplified TCR beta libraries were sequenced as 87-base-pair reads. The authors' analysis ran thus. A later analysis tallied around 87 million unique TCR beta chains across the 610 or so repertoires, and roughly 11 million of those chains were shared by two or more donors. To remove PCR and sequencing errors, raw reads were error-corrected and collapsed into unique sequences using a nearest-neighbor algorithm that merged closely related sequences. To assign V, D and J gene segments, CDR3 sequences were aligned to IMGT reference sequences. For a sequence to be retained, a match of at least six nucleotides to both a V gene segment and a J gene segment was required. A rearrangement counted as productive if the CDR3 had no stop codons and remained in frame with V and J, and every other rearrangement counted as non-productive. Following IMGT convention, CDR3 was defined as the stretch from the second conserved V-encoded cysteine up to the conserved J-encoded phenylalanine. The earlier analysis of a few hundred of the donors excluded any sequence lacking an unambiguous match to a single V gene segment. In an earlier analysis of some 590 of the donors, a V segment was called functional when productive rearrangements were above 56.7%, and segregating when the standard deviation between donors exceeded 5%. To diagnose cytomegalovirus status from the catalog of TCR beta chain sequences, a statistical classification framework was built. In a later analysis, V and J genes were assigned by comparing TCR nucleotide sequences against IMGT/GENE-DB human TR gene sequences. The TCRdist pipeline was used in a later analysis to assign CDR3 sequences and most-parsimonious VDJ recombination scenarios. In a later analysis, every TCR beta chain was defined by the combination of its CDR3 amino acid sequence and its V-gene family, and reads without a unique V-gene family were dropped. As a way to deal with suspected cross-contamination and a sequencing artifact, a later analysis dropped approximately 590 nucleotide sequences that were highly shared and had low generation probability. In a later analysis, a clonal expansion index was calculated for each public chain from normalized within-repertoire ranks of inferred template counts. In a later analysis, generation probabilities were computed with a VDJ recombination model fitted to out-of-frame rearrangements, and the resulting probabilities were checked against IGoR. In a later analysis, hypergeometric tests were used to score TCR-TCR, TCR-HLA and TCR-CMV co-occurrence, with a repertoire-size bias correction applied to TCR pairs. To estimate false discovery rates, a later analysis permuted the HLA or CMV assignments 20 times. A later analysis grouped co-occurring TCRs with DBSCAN, adding TCRdist sequence similarity when clustering within HLA-allele-positive subsets. Repertoires with fewer than 30,000 or more than 120,000 public chains, plus five repertoires with anomalous nucleotide sharing, were excluded from co-occurrence clustering. The immuneACCESS repertoire file appears here via TCRdb, limited to in-frame rearrangements. These files lack a portion of the clones; in checked studies, under half of the deficit traces to unresolved V genes, and the cause of the others is not known. That table supplies the V and J calls and clone size; D and trimming were determined from the DNA. This sample holds about 140,000 clones; approximately 65% were observed only once. 6.5% of the sample is taken by the ten largest.

As to this clone: The target of this receptor is not known. The record has no base qualities; no much larger clone is one base away.

The CDR3, cysteine through phenylalanine, is 19 amino acids long. The DNA shown is the 57-base CDR3, in frame from base 1. Cut back by 3 bases and 3 bases, the V and J ends lie 28 bases apart. Sequences SGDLS (CDR1) and YYNGEE (CDR2) are obtained from the germline V gene. The sample consisted of PBMCs. The chain links TRBV9 with TRBJ2-7; TRBD2 is perhaps the D gene, given 7 matching bases. The origin of this receptor is a woman aged 60-70 years in good health and CMV-seronegative. The DNA sequence reads TGTGCCAGCAGCGCCTTTGGGGGGGGCGCGGGTCAAGGGGTCTACGAGCAGTACTTC. Translation gives CASSAFGGGAGQGVYEQYF.